Below, 31 T cell receptor beta chains from the same sample are listed, as sequenced in a study of PD-1 blockade in classical Hodgkin lymphoma. Every patient experienced relapse after autologous stem cell transplantation, and brentuximab vedotin exposure varied. Libraries were prepared by immunoSEQ multiplex PCR; TCRdb keeps only in-frame clonotypes and omits some of them. This sample carries around 150,000 clones, about 81% of them seen once, and the ten largest clones take about 9%. The specimen comprised peripheral blood mononuclear cells (PBMCs), sampled before the second cycle of nivolumab. These receptors came from a human donor with classical Hodgkin lymphoma.

The chain combines TRBV27 with TRBJ2-7; the D gene could be TRBD1 or TRBD2 (5 bases each). The CDR3 contains 16 residues. Trimming took off 8 bases at V and 1 base at J, with 21 bases between the two ends. The germline CDR1 and CDR2 sequences are MNHEY and SMNVEV (reference sequence). As DNA, the CDR3 is TGTGCCAGCCGCAAACAAACCGGGACGGTTTCCTACGAGCAGTACTTC. Its protein is CASRKQTGTVSYEQYF.

This chain connects TRBV11-2 to TRBJ2-7; D not certain. The CDR3 sequence is 14 residues long. Germline loops: CDR1 SGHAT, CDR2 FQNNGV. V was trimmed by 2 bases and J by 2 bases, leaving 10 bases between them. CDR3 coding DNA: TGTGCCAGCAGCTTAAGCCTAGGAGCCTACGAGCAGTACTTC. Protein sequence: CASSLSLGAYEQYF.

This clone was observed once. The chain is built from TRBV7-3 and TRBJ2-3, with D possibly matching TRBD2 (6 bases). The germline V gene has CDR1 SGHTA and CDR2 FQGTGA. The V end was cut by 5 bases, the J end by 4 bases, with 19 bases between. CDR3 length: 16 residues. The CDR3 sequence: CASSLKISGTADTQYF. The CDR3, as DNA: TGTGCCAGCAGCCTTAAGATTAGCGGTACCGCAGATACGCAGTATTTT.

The chain uses TRBV10-3 and TRBJ1-4, with 8 positions matching TRBD1. The CDR3 sequence is 18 residues long. From germline, CDR1 is ENHRY and CDR2 SYGVKD. The V segment lost 6 bases and the J segment 1 base; nucleotides outside the gene matches: 13. The DNA for the CDR3 is TGTGCCATCAGCAGACAGGGGTTTCGAGGAGGAACTAATGAAAAACTGTTTTTT. This sequence encodes CAISRQGFRGGTNEKLFF.

By share of the sample, this clone is medium-sized. The chain employs TRBV6-5 and TRBJ1-1, with a tentative D call TRBD1 (5 bases). V lost 0 bases and J lost 1, with 12 bases in between. The CDR3 runs to 16 residues. Germline assignment: CDR1 MNHEY and CDR2 SVGAGI. The CDR3 loop reads CASSYSSTVWNTEAFF. DNA of the CDR3: TGTGCCAGCAGTTACTCGTCGACAGTTTGGAACACTGAAGCTTTCTTT.

V usage is TRBV5-6 and J usage is TRBJ1-5; a weak D match, TRBD1 (5 bases). V was cut by 4 bases and J by 1 base, with 12 bases left in between. CDR3 size: 15 residues. In germline, CDR1 is SGHDT, CDR2 YYEEEE. The CDR3 DNA follows: TGTGCCAGCAGCGCAGGGTTGCTGAGCAATCAGCCCCAGCATTTT. Translated: CASSAGLLSNQPQHF.

V and J are TRBV10-3 and TRBJ1-4, with D perhaps TRBD1 (6 bases). The CDR3 runs to 13 residues. Trimming stripped 2 bases from V and 8 bases from J, with 9 bases between. CDR1 and CDR2 (germline): ENHRY, SYGVKD. The CDR3 loop reads CAISETGREKLFF. The CDR3 bases are TGTGCCATCAGTGAGACAGGGAGGGAAAAACTGTTTTTT.

This clone is a singleton in its sample. This sequence joins TRBV6-6 and TRBJ2-7; 11 bases agree with TRBD2. There are 14 residues in the CDR3. The trim removed 2 bases at V and 5 bases at J, leaving 2 bases unmatched. Per germline, CDR1 MNHNY and CDR2 SVGAGI (reference sequence). The CDR3 DNA reads TGTGCCAGCAGTTACGGGACTAGCGGACACGAGCAGTACTTC. It is translated as CASSYGTSGHEQYF.

The chain combines TRBV7-2 with TRBJ2-1; TRBD1 matches 7 bases. The CDR3 spans 11 residues. V lost 5 bases, J lost 13 bases, and 5 bases stayed unmatched. The germline gives CDR1 SGHTA, CDR2 FQGNSA. The CDR3 protein is CASSPGQTQFF. The CDR3 DNA reads as TGTGCCAGCAGCCCGGGACAGACCCAGTTCTTC.

The V call is TRBV19, the J call TRBJ1-1; perhaps TRBD1 as D (5 bases). V lost 9 bases, J lost 6 bases, and 26 bases lay in between. The CDR3 has 16 residues. Germline V gene lookup returns CDR1 LNHDA and CDR2 SQIVND (reference sequence). CDR3 in DNA: TGTGCCAGCACAGACCAGGGTTGGAGGGAGGATCCTGAAGCTTTCTTT. Translating it yields CASTDQGWREDPEAFF.

This clone was observed once. CDR3 sequence (DNA): TGTGCCAGCAGTTTTGCCGGGGAGCTGTTTTTT. This gives the protein CASSFAGELFF. The J gene is TRBJ2-2, the V gene TRBV28; unclear D gene. Germline V gives CDR1 MDHEN, CDR2 SYDVKM. Trimming took off 3 bases at V and 6 bases at J, with 2 bases between the two ends. The CDR3 covers 11 residues.

The chain recombines TRBV2 with TRBJ2-1; perhaps TRBD2 as D (5 bases). In germline, CDR1 is SNHLY, CDR2 FYNNEI. The V and J ends lost 0 bases and 2 bases respectively, with 11 bases between them. CDR3 length: 16 residues. The CDR3 region is CASSEAKDWAYNEQFF. The CDR3 region has the DNA TGTGCCAGCAGTGAAGCAAAGGACTGGGCCTACAATGAGCAGTTCTTC.

The chain links TRBV6-6 to TRBJ2-3; 9 bases are a match to TRBD1. CDR3 length: 16 residues. CDR1 MNHNY and CDR2 SVGAGI come from the germline V gene (reference sequence). V shed 5 bases, J shed 5 bases, and the junction held 11 bases outside the gene matches. Written as DNA, the CDR3 is TGTGCCAGCAGTAATAACTACAGGGGGCGCGGAGATACGCAGTATTTT. Protein: CASSNNYRGRGDTQYF.

The V gene is TRBV5-1, the J gene TRBJ2-1; D remains ambiguous. V dropped 6 bases and J dropped 10 bases, with 2 bases sitting between them. The germline gives CDR1 SGHRS, CDR2 YFSETQ. This CDR3 contains 8 residues. CDR3 region: CASNEQFF. In nucleotides, the CDR3 is TGCGCCAGCAACGAGCAGTTCTTC.

The chain couples TRBV7-9 to TRBJ2-7, with TRBD2 as a possible D gene (6 bases). The CDR3 is made up of 12 amino acids. With 8 bases removed from V and 9 bases from J, the gap between germline ends came to 17 bases. CDR1 and CDR2 (germline): SEHNR, FQNEAQ (reference sequence). The CDR3 spells CASFTGADGQYF. In DNA, the CDR3 is TGTGCCAGCTTTACGGGAGCGGACGGGCAGTACTTC.

The chain is built from TRBV7-9 and TRBJ1-2; 9 nucleotides align to TRBD1. Per germline, CDR1 SEHNR and CDR2 FQNEAQ (reference sequence). The ends lost 2 bases at V and 6 bases at J; junction bases unmatched: 7. CDR3 length: 15 amino acids. The CDR3 region is CASSLMGQGNHGYTF. The CDR3 region has the DNA TGTGCCAGCAGCTTAATGGGACAGGGTAATCATGGCTACACCTTC.

CDR3 coding DNA: TGTGCCAGCAGCCTCGGACAGTCCAAACTGTTTTTT. This sequence encodes CASSLGQSKLFF. V and J are TRBV7-6 and TRBJ1-4, with D possibly TRBD1 on 6 matching bases. Germline lookup yields CDR1 SGHVS and CDR2 FNYEAQ. The CDR3 runs to 12 residues. V lost 5 bases and J lost 11, with 12 bases in between.

This chain links TRBV5-1 with TRBJ2-3, with 12 bases identical to TRBD2. The germline V gene has CDR1 SGHRS and CDR2 YFSETQ. The CDR3 loop spans 17 amino acids. The V segment lost 4 bases and the J segment 3 bases; nucleotides outside the gene matches: 9. CDR3 in DNA: TGCGCCAGCAGCGGAGGGACTAGCGGGTCCCGGACAGATACGCAGTATTTT. Its protein product is CASSGGTSGSRTDTQYF.

This clone has only one observation. The rearrangement joins TRBV4-2 to TRBJ1-4, with D uncertain. CDR3 length: 17 amino acids. Between the trimmed V and J ends, which lost 1 base and 4 bases, there was a span of 16 bases. Germline V gene sequence: CDR1 LGHNA, CDR2 YNFKEQ. DNA for the CDR3: TGTGCCAGCAGCCAAGGAATTGTTTCTGGGTTTAATGAAAAACTGTTTTTT. This translates into CASSQGIVSGFNEKLFF.

The V call is TRBV29-1, the J call TRBJ1-1, with 10 bases lining up with TRBD1. V was clipped by 6 bases and J by 7 bases; unmatched bases: 5. CDR1 SQVTM and CDR2 ANQGSEA come from the germline V gene. The CDR3 runs to 12 residues. The CDR3 DNA reads as TGCAGCGTCGGACAGGGGGGAGGTGAAGCTTTCTTT. Protein sequence: CSVGQGGGEAFF.

This chain joins TRBV18 and TRBJ2-7; D is tentatively TRBD1 or TRBD2 (6 bases each). Germline V lookup: CDR1 KGHSH, CDR2 LQKENI. V dropped 3 bases and J dropped 1 base, with 16 bases sitting between them. The CDR3 consists of 16 residues. CDR3 region: CASSPQGGRSSYEQYF. CDR3 nucleotides: TGTGCCAGCTCACCCCAAGGGGGGAGGTCATCCTACGAGCAGTACTTC. The full variable domain, rest sourced from reference TRBV18 and TRBJ2-7, is NAGVMQNPRHLVRRRGQEARLRCSPMKGHSHVYWYRQLPEEGLKFMVYLQKENIIDESGMPKERFSAEFPKEGPSILRIQQVVRGDSAAYFCASSPQGGRSSYEQYFGPGTRLTVT.

J is TRBJ1-4 and V is TRBV9, with D unresolved. This CDR3 is built from 15 residues. CDR1 is SGDLS and CDR2 is YYNGEE in the germline V gene. Trimming cost V 0 bases and J 3 bases, with 9 bases left between them. For the CDR3, the DNA is TGTGCCAGCAGCGTAGGCTCGGGGTCTAATGAAAAACTGTTTTTT. It encodes CASSVGSGSNEKLFF.

The chain carries TRBV4-1 and TRBJ2-4; 7 bases fit TRBD2. The length of the CDR3 is 18 residues. J gave up 1 base and V 0 bases, and 9 bases lay outside the gene matches. Per germline, CDR1 MGHRA and CDR2 YSYEKL. CDR3 loop: CASSQDSWAGEAKNIQYF. Here the CDR3 DNA reads TGCGCCAGCAGCCAAGATTCGTGGGCGGGGGAGGCCAAAAACATTCAGTACTTC.

This clone has just one count. The chain has TRBV10-3 and TRBJ2-2; 9 nucleotides line up with TRBD1. Germline loops: CDR1 ENHRY, CDR2 SYGVKD. V lost 4 bases to trimming and J lost 3 bases; unmatched junction nucleotides: 6. The CDR3 has 16 residues. The CDR3, as DNA: TGTGCCATCAGTGTACAGGGGGCGCAGGACACCGGGGAGCTGTTTTTT. Translated: CAISVQGAQDTGELFF.

This sequence joins TRBV25-1 and TRBJ1-2; 9 bases fit TRBD1. The CDR3 contains 15 residues. CDR1 is MGHDK and CDR2 is SYGVNS in the germline V gene. The junction had 7 bases not matched to a gene; V was cut back by 2 bases and J by 6 bases. The DNA of the CDR3 is TGTGCCAGCAGTGAAGGACAGGGGTCGTGGAATGGCTACACCTTC. This sequence encodes CASSEGQGSWNGYTF.

V usage is TRBV14 and J usage is TRBJ2-2; D may correspond to TRBD1 or TRBD2 (5 bases each). Trimming pared 2 bases from V and 10 bases from J, leaving 11 bases between. CDR3 length: 13 amino acids. Germline V lookup: CDR1 SGHDN, CDR2 FVKESK. CDR3 sequence reads: CASSQIRGVELFF. Here the CDR3 DNA reads TGTGCCAGCAGCCAAATCAGAGGGGTGGAGCTGTTTTTT.

This clone was seen at least ten times. The chain has TRBV5-4 and TRBJ2-7; unclear D gene. This CDR3 comprises 14 residues. Germline CDR1 is SGHNT and CDR2 is YYREEE (reference sequence). Between the trimmed V and J ends, which lost 4 bases and 2 bases, there was a span of 13 bases. The CDR3 loop is CASSKDGGAYEQYF. Here the CDR3 DNA reads TGTGCCAGCAGCAAGGACGGTGGAGCCTACGAGCAGTACTTC.

The chain carries TRBV11-2 and TRBJ2-7; 7 bases align to TRBD2. The germline CDR1 and CDR2 sequences are SGHAT and FQNNGV. Unmatched junction bases numbered 3, after V lost 4 bases and J lost 3 bases. The CDR3 runs to 13 residues. DNA of the CDR3: TGTGCCAGCAGCTCGTGGGGGGGCTACGAGCAGTACTTC. It is translated as CASSSWGGYEQYF.

This chain uses TRBV5-6 with TRBJ1-5, with 7 bases identical to TRBD1. CDR1 is SGHDT and CDR2 is YYEEEE in the germline V gene. There are 16 residues in the CDR3. Trimming cost V 0 bases and J 3 bases; bases outside gene matches: 6. The CDR3 bases are TGTGCCAGCAGCTTGGGACCGGGACAGATCAATCAGCCCCAGCATTTT. This sequence encodes CASSLGPGQINQPQHF. Full variable domain (remainder filled in from reference TRBV5-6 and TRBJ1-5): DAGVTQSPTHLIKTRGQQVTLRCSPKSGHDTVSWYQQALGQGPQFIFQYYEEEERQRGNFPDRFSGHQFPNYSSELNVNALLLGDSALYLCASSLGPGQINQPQHFGDGTRLSIL.

The chain has TRBV7-2 and TRBJ2-7, with TRBD2 as a possible D gene (6 bases). CDR3 length equals 14 residues. From germline, CDR1 is SGHTA and CDR2 FQGNSA. V shed 1 base and J shed 2 bases, with 9 bases lying between them. The chain's CDR3 is CASSLGRTTYEQYF. CDR3 sequence (DNA): TGTGCCAGCAGCTTAGGCAGGACTACCTACGAGCAGTACTTC.

CDR3 protein: CASSLVGHPPLEQFF. The DNA of the CDR3 is TGTGCCAGCAGTTTGGTCGGACACCCTCCCCTGGAGCAGTTCTTC. The chain recombines TRBV6-1 with TRBJ2-1; D might be TRBD1 (5 bases). V lost 5 bases and J lost 10, with 21 bases in between. CDR1 MNHNS and CDR2 SASEGT come from the germline V gene. The CDR3 has 15 amino acids.